Listed below are T cell receptor beta chains from one sample, sequenced in a study of beta chain features in type 1 diabetes. Here immunoSEQ multiplex PCR was the method, and the copy in TCRdb shows in-frame clones only, minus some. Among 250,000 to 300,000 clones listed, roughly an eighth were seen once. What was sequenced was naive CD4+ T cells from blood. The receptors derive from a man aged 30 to 45 with type 1 diabetes. Both conserved end residues are part of each CDR3. Each record gives: V gene, CDR3 length, J gene, clone size, D gene, CDR3 protein, CDR3 DNA. D genes are given only for firm matches. Expanded clones are given a class, and other clones once, few, many or no size at all.

>TRBV7-9|15|TRBJ2-7|.|TRBD1
CASSFTGDLSSEQYF
TGTGCCAGCAGCTTTACAGGGGACCTCAGCTCCGAGCAGTACTTC
>TRBV11-1|13|TRBJ1-1|.|.
CASSFSRGTEAFF
TGTGCCAGCAGCTTTTCACGGGGCACTGAAGCTTTCTTT
>TRBV4-1|16|TRBJ2-1|few|TRBD2
CASSQGYGLADNEQFF
TGCGCCAGCAGCCAAGGATACGGACTAGCGGACAATGAGCAGTTCTTC
>TRBV18|13|TRBJ1-1|few|.
CASSPTTDTEAFF
TGTGCCAGCTCACCAACGACAGACACTGAAGCTTTCTTT
>TRBV28|16|TRBJ2-7|.|TRBD1
CASSHLIDRGAWEQYF
TGTGCCAGCAGTCATCTGATAGACAGGGGGGCATGGGAGCAGTACTTC
>TRBV4-1|18|TRBJ2-3|few|TRBD2
CASSQDESVTSGTDTQYF
TGCGCCAGCAGCCAAGATGAATCCGTTACTAGCGGGACAGATACGCAGTATTTT
>TRBV9|13|TRBJ2-1|few|.
CASSMAGKHEQFF
TGTGCCAGCAGCATGGCGGGGAAGCATGAGCAGTTCTTC
>TRBV18|15|TRBJ2-1|few|TRBD2
CASSLASGRYNEQFF
TGTGCCAGCTCACTCGCCAGCGGGAGATACAATGAGCAGTTCTTC
>TRBV7-9|14|TRBJ2-3|many|.
CASSSGLYTDTQYF
TGTGCCAGCAGCTCCGGACTGTACACAGATACGCAGTATTTT
>TRBV2|13|TRBJ1-2|few|TRBD1
CASSGQGNYGYTF
TGTGCCAGCAGCGGACAGGGGAACTATGGCTACACCTTC
>TRBV10-3|12|TRBJ1-2|.|.
CAISGQSYGYTF
TGTGCCATCAGCGGACAGTCCTATGGCTACACCTTC
>TRBV5-1|14|TRBJ1-2|few|TRBD1
CASSLQLAGGAKTF
TGCGCCAGCAGCTTGCAGCTGGCAGGGGGCGCGAAGACCTTC
>TRBV5-4|13|TRBJ1-1|few|.
CASSSPRETEAFF
TGTGCCAGCAGTTCTCCCCGGGAGACTGAAGCTTTCTTT
>TRBV10-3|14|TRBJ1-1|few|.
CATLGQLMNTEAFF
TGTGCCACCCTTGGACAGCTCATGAACACTGAAGCTTTCTTT
>TRBV28|14|TRBJ2-3|few|TRBD2
CASSSPGGPDTQYF
TGTGCCAGCAGTTCACCGGGAGGGCCGGATACGCAGTATTTT
>TRBV29-1|13|TRBJ1-5|.|TRBD1
CSVGDRGYQPQHF
TGCAGCGTTGGGGACAGGGGGTATCAGCCCCAGCATTTT
>TRBV5-1|16|TRBJ1-1|few|.
CASSLGLQRLNTEAFF
TGCGCCAGCAGCTTGGGCCTACAGCGGTTGAACACTGAAGCTTTCTTT
>TRBV28|16|TRBJ2-5|few|TRBD2
CASSLVGLAATETQYF
TGTGCCAGCAGTCTTGTTGGGCTAGCGGCCACCGAGACCCAGTACTTC
>TRBV6-5|16|TRBJ1-1|few|TRBD1
CASSSETGGHRTEAFF
TGTGCCAGCAGTTCCGAGACAGGGGGCCATCGGACTGAAGCTTTCTTT
>TRBV5-4|15|TRBJ2-5|few|TRBD1
CASSLGQGLEETQYF
TGTGCCAGCAGCTTGGGACAGGGGTTAGAGGAGACCCAGTACTTC
>TRBV14|13|TRBJ2-1|.|.
CASSQDRYNEQFF
TGTGCCAGCAGCCAAGACCGTTACAATGAGCAGTTCTTC